This TCR beta chain is drawn from a study of PD-1 blockade in classical Hodgkin lymphoma. The time point denotes: newly diagnosed, previously untreated cHL patient sample. Magnetic negative selection was used to purify CD4+ T cells from thawed PBMCs. Germline V lookup: CDR1 SGHTA, CDR2 FQGNSA. V shed 3 bases and J shed 4 bases, with 24 bases lying between them. CDR3 length: 18 residues. This clone was counted once. Method: immunoSEQ multiplex PCR; TCRdb's copy keeps in-frame clones and lacks some. The table shows under 35,000 clones, with 88% occurring only once. This TCR was recovered from a human donor with classical Hodgkin lymphoma. The V gene is TRBV7-2, the J gene TRBJ2-5; maybe TRBD1 (8 bases). Sequenced input: CD4+ T cells from blood. The CDR3 region is CASSFSGQGGPSRETQYF. DNA of the CDR3: TGTGCCAGCAGCTTTAGTGGACAGGGAGGGCCCTCACGAGAGACCCAGTACTTC.